This TCR beta chain is drawn from a study of blood T cell repertoires in COVID-19. Overall study: Specimens from acute and convalescent COVID-19 originated in the United States, Italy and Spain. PBMCs, B-cell-depleted T cells, or T cells were the source of the cDNA or gDNA that made up the material.

Trimming at V came to 3 bases and at J to 0 bases, leaving 2 bases not matched to a gene. The germline V gene has CDR1 SGHTA and CDR2 FQGTGA. This CDR3 region has 15 residues. The authors' processing: Cell counts per sample came from amplifying reference gene primers. Sequencing used immunoSEQ multiplex PCR; TCRdb keeps in-frame clones, though not all of them. V and J calls and clone size are those listed in that table; D and trimming were worked out from the DNA. The sample consists of roughly 330,000 clones, about 86% of them appearing once. This sequence joins TRBV7-3 and TRBJ2-1, with 7 bases lining up with TRBD2. Sequencing was performed on peripheral blood. The receptor was isolated from a woman aged 45-65 years with acute or convalescent COVID-19. The CDR3 loop reads CASSFLADSYNEQFF. Written as DNA, the CDR3 is TGTGCCAGCAGCTTCCTAGCGGACTCCTACAATGAGCAGTTCTTC.